The next 8 T cell receptor beta chains were all read from a single sample in a study of blood T cells in healthy people across ages. The second PCR ran about 6 to 12 cycles with a sample-barcoded 5' primer and J-beta primers. Using its own MiXCR run on the 5' RACE reads, TCRdb lists one record per CDR3 protein. In the table there are around 1,000,000 distinct CDR3 sequences, less than 25% of which are singletons. Separately, the same data were catalogued under a study of T cells of mothers and their children.

The source material was blood. These receptors were obtained from a girl aged 2 to 9 in good health.

This chain uses TRBV5-1 with TRBJ2-3; TRBD2 is a possible D gene (6 bases). Looked up from germline, CDR1 is SGHRS and CDR2 is YFSETQ. The CDR3 loop spans 16 amino acids. V lost 5 bases to trimming and J lost 2 bases, with 18 bases between them. DNA of the CDR3: TGCGCCAGCAGATTTCTCCAGGGACTTAACACAGATACGCAGTATTTT. This codes for CASRFLQGLNTDTQYF.

This clonotype came up once. The CDR3 sequence: CASSPPQGAAADTQYF. DNA for the CDR3: TGTGCCAGCAGTCCACCCCAGGGGGCAGCGGCAGATACGCAGTATTTT. The chain joins TRBV28 to TRBJ2-3; TRBD1 aligns across 8 bases. The germline V gene has CDR1 MDHEN and CDR2 SYDVKM. V lost 5 bases, J lost 4 bases, and 11 bases stayed unmatched. CDR3 length: 16 residues.

The rearrangement links TRBV5-1 to TRBJ2-1; maybe TRBD1 (6 bases). V was trimmed by 4 bases and J by 10 bases, leaving 15 bases between them. Germline CDR1 and CDR2: SGHRS and YFSETQ. The CDR3 spans 13 residues. This chain's CDR3 is CASSPPGQREQFF. Written as DNA, the CDR3 is TGCGCCAGCAGCCCCCCGGGACAACGGGAGCAGTTCTTC.

The table lists this clonotype with many counts. This chain uses TRBV15 with TRBJ2-5, with D perhaps TRBD1 (5 bases). In germline, CDR1 is LNHNV, CDR2 YYDKDF (reference sequence). The CDR3 runs to 13 residues. V was clipped by 0 bases and J by 5 bases, with 7 bases between them. CDR3 residues: CATSRDRGETQYF. The CDR3 DNA sequence: TGTGCCACCAGCAGAGATAGGGGCGAGACCCAGTACTTC.

The chain combines TRBV6-5 with TRBJ2-5; TRBD2 matches at 8 bases. The germline gives CDR1 MNHEY, CDR2 SVGAGI. The CDR3 has 16 amino acids. V gave up 8 bases and J gave up 5 bases; unmatched junction bases: 16. The CDR3 bases are TGTGCCAGCGAGTTCTTAGGACTAGCCCAAGGGGAGACCCAGTACTTC. Translation: CASEFLGLAQGETQYF.

This clonotype showed up just a few times. The chain employs TRBV5-1 and TRBJ1-4, with D possibly being TRBD1 (6 bases). Germline CDR1 and CDR2: SGHRS and YFSETQ. V was shortened by 7 bases and J by 8 bases, with 18 bases between the two germline ends. The length of the CDR3 is 14 residues. CDR3 loop: CASCKGVSGEKLFF. DNA of the CDR3: TGCGCCAGCTGCAAGGGGGTGAGTGGCGAAAAACTGTTTTTT.

The genes are TRBV28 and TRBJ2-4; no definite D call. V was pared by 6 bases and J by 0 bases, with 15 bases between. The CDR3 is made up of 16 amino acids. Germline V gene data show CDR1 as MDHEN and CDR2 as SYDVKM. The CDR3 nucleotides are TGTGCCAGCAGCAATAATGACCTACTAGCCAAAAACATTCAGTACTTC. It is translated as CASSNNDLLAKNIQYF.

V is TRBV4-2 and J is TRBJ2-5, with TRBD1 matching over 7 bases. V lost 2 bases, J lost 4 bases, and 7 bases stayed unmatched. Germline V gives CDR1 LGHNA, CDR2 YNFKEQ. The CDR3 length is 15 residues. This chain's CDR3 is CASSQHRDSLETQYF. The CDR3 region has the DNA TGTGCCAGCAGCCAACACCGGGACAGCTTAGAGACCCAGTACTTC.